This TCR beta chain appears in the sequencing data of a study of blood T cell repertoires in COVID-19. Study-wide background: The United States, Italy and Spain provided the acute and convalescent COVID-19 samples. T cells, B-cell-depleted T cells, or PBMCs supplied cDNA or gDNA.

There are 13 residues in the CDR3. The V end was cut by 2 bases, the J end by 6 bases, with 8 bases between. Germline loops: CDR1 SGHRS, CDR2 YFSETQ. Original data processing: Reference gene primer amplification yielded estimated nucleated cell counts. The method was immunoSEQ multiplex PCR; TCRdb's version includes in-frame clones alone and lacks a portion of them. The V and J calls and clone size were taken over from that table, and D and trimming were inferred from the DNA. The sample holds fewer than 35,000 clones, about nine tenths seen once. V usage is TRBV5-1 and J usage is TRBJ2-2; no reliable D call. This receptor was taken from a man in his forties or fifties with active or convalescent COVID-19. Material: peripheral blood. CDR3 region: CASSFEAAGELFF. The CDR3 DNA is TGCGCCAGCAGCTTCGAGGCGGCCGGGGAGCTGTTTTTT.